The clone carrying this TCR beta chain was counted a few times. Its antigen is unknown. The data were obtained in a study of cytomegalovirus exposure and HLA in healthy donors. Points from the study as a whole: HLA restriction was apparent for most CMV-associated TCR beta chains in a later analysis.

In the PCR, 60 Vbeta and 13 Jbeta primers were used. The protocol was immunoSEQ multiplex PCR, while the TCRdb copy is restricted to in-frame clones and leaves out a portion. The sample consists of 75,000 to 100,000 clones, around 80% of them appearing once. This TCR came from a man aged 18-30 years in good health and CMV-seropositive. Sequenced input: PBMCs.

CDR3 sequence: CASSPGEVNTEAFF. The CDR3 DNA sequence: TGTGCCAGCAGCCCGGGGGAGGTGAACACTGAAGCTTTCTTT. The gene calls are TRBV9 and TRBJ1-1; weak D call: TRBD1 (5 bases). This CDR3 has 14 residues. Trimming took 4 bases from V and 0 from J, leaving 10 bases between them. Germline V gives CDR1 SGDLS, CDR2 YYNGEE.